This is a list of T cell receptor beta chains from one sample in a study of blood T cell repertoires in COVID-19. Repertoires were generated with immunoSEQ multiplex PCR, while TCRdb's copy carries only in-frame clones and drops some. Of around 500,000 clones in the sample, approximately 85% are singletons; the top ten hold approximately 3%. Sequenced sample: peripheral blood. These receptors were collected from a human donor in a cohort sampled during active COVID-19. The CDR3 runs from the conserved cysteine through the conserved F or W. The D gene is left open where the match is weak. Clone sizes are given selectively: once, few, many, or a class where the clone is expanded.

-	-	14	TRBV10-3	TRBJ1-1	CAISGGQMNTEAFF	TGTGCCATCAGTGGTGGACAAATGAACACTGAAGCTTTCTTT
-	TRBD1	18	TRBV7-9	TRBJ1-1	CASSLLSWTGGPNTEAFF	TGTGCCAGCAGCTTATTGAGTTGGACAGGGGGGCCGAACACTGAAGCTTTCTTT
-	TRBD1	15	TRBV27	TRBJ2-7	CASSADRGGSYEQYF	TGTGCCAGCAGCGCGGACAGGGGTGGTTCCTACGAGCAGTACTTC
-	TRBD1	14	TRBV30	TRBJ1-1	CAWSVSQGYTEAFF	TGTGCCTGGAGTGTATCACAGGGGTACACTGAAGCTTTCTTT
-	TRBD1	13	TRBV5-1	TRBJ1-2	CASSFGQGHGYTF	TGCGCCAGCAGCTTCGGACAGGGGCATGGCTACACCTTC
few	TRBD2	15	TRBV7-7	TRBJ2-7	CASSLVSGRGREQYF	TGTGCTAGCAGCTTAGTAAGCGGGAGGGGGCGCGAGCAGTACTTC
-	TRBD2	16	TRBV7-2	TRBJ2-2	CASSPLSGGGTGELFF	TGTGCCAGCAGCCCTCTTAGCGGGGGAGGGACCGGGGAGCTGTTTTTT
-	-	16	TRBV5-1	TRBJ2-3	CASSSLGTGFTDTQYF	TGCGCCAGCAGCTCCCTCGGAACAGGGTTCACAGATACGCAGTATTTT
-	-	14	TRBV19	TRBJ2-7	CASKMSEGYGEQYF	TGTGCCAGTAAAATGTCCGAGGGTTATGGCGAGCAGTACTTC
few	-	15	TRBV7-2	TRBJ2-7	CASSLDGRGGYEQYF	TGTGCCAGCAGCTTAGACGGTCGGGGAGGTTACGAGCAGTACTTC
-	TRBD1	13	TRBV2	TRBJ2-7	CASRGTGGGEQYF	TGTGCCAGCAGGGGGACAGGGGGAGGGGAGCAGTACTTC
-	TRBD1	15	TRBV5-1	TRBJ1-3	CASSPGQGLGNTIYF	TGCGCCAGCAGCCCGGGACAGGGGTTAGGAAACACCATATATTTT
-	TRBD2	17	TRBV19	TRBJ2-1	CASSIVSGGSSYNEQFF	TGTGCCAGTAGTATAGTTAGCGGGGGAAGCTCCTACAATGAGCAGTTCTTC
-	TRBD1	16	TRBV3-1/TRBV3-2	TRBJ1-1	CASSQAGTGSTGEAFF	TGTGCCAGCAGCCAAGCCGGGACAGGTTCTACGGGTGAAGCTTTCTTT
-	-	14	TRBV25-1	TRBJ1-2	CASSPQTLTGGYTF	TGTGCCAGCAGTCCCCAGACTCTAACGGGTGGCTACACCTTC
-	-	18	TRBV9	TRBJ2-3	CASSASTRPRAATDTQYF	TGTGCCAGCAGCGCCTCCACCCGGCCGCGGGCGGCCACAGATACGCAGTATTTT
-	TRBD2	16	TRBV28	TRBJ2-7	CASSFQMTSGTYEQYF	TGTGCCAGCAGTTTCCAAATGACTAGCGGGACCTACGAGCAGTACTTC
-	TRBD1	14	TRBV5-4	TRBJ1-4	CASSSQGESEKLFF	TGTGCCAGCAGCTCCCAGGGGGAAAGTGAAAAACTGTTTTTT
few	-	11	TRBV27	TRBJ2-7	CASSLSSVTYF	TGTGCCAGCAGTTTATCGTCAGTTACGTACTTC
-	-	12	TRBV2	TRBJ1-1	CASRVSNGEAFF	TGTGCCAGCAGAGTTAGTAACGGTGAAGCTTTCTTT
-	-	15	TRBV5-6	TRBJ2-1	CASSRMLSSYNEQFF	TGTGCCAGCAGCCGTATGCTAAGCTCCTACAATGAGCAGTTCTTC
-	TRBD2	17	TRBV28	TRBJ2-2	CASSSTSGLPFTGELFF	TGTGCCAGCAGTTCGACTAGCGGGCTTCCATTCACCGGGGAGCTGTTTTTT
-	TRBD2	14	TRBV11-2	TRBJ2-7	CASSSTSGRGEQYF	TGTGCCAGCAGCTCGACTAGCGGGAGAGGTGAGCAGTACTTC
once	TRBD1	12	TRBV30	TRBJ2-5	CAWDRVRETQYF	TGTGCCTGGGACAGGGTTCGGGAGACCCAGTACTTC
-	-	13	TRBV12-3/TRBV12-4	TRBJ1-2	CASSLQGIGGYTF	TGTGCCAGCAGTTTACAGGGAATTGGTGGCTACACCTTC
once	-	16	TRBV27	TRBJ2-7	CASSFTGTPIPYEQYF	TGTGCCAGCAGTTTTACCGGGACACCGATCCCCTACGAGCAGTACTTC
-	-	11	TRBV5-1	TRBJ2-1	CASSLSNEQFF	TGCGCCAGCAGCTTATCAAATGAGCAGTTCTTC
-	TRBD1	15	TRBV6-5	TRBJ1-5	CASTEGTGVNQPQHF	TGTGCCAGCACCGAAGGGACAGGGGTTAATCAGCCCCAGCATTTT
-	-	14	TRBV28	TRBJ1-3	CASSSIPDGNTIYF	TGTGCCAGCAGTTCCATCCCAGATGGAAACACCATATATTTT
few	-	12	TRBV12-3/TRBV12-4	TRBJ1-2	CASSLWGGGYTF	TGTGCCAGCAGTTTGTGGGGCGGAGGCTACACCTTC